The sequence of this TCR beta chain was determined in a study of cytomegalovirus exposure and HLA in healthy donors. Study information: Researchers previously reported finding about 110 million unique TCR beta sequences from about 200 million T cells. Across 350 to 400 genotyped donors, over 70% landed in the Caucasian-associated ancestry cluster. Study-level findings and limits: Previously analyzed data showed that most TCR beta V segments were productive at a frequency of about 87% or about 30%.

The CDR3 runs to 17 residues. V gave up 4 bases and J gave up 9 bases; unmatched junction bases: 10. Germline CDR1 reads SGHDN; CDR2 reads FVKESK. Primers: 60 Vbeta forward and 13 Jbeta reverse. Some clones are missing from TCRdb's copy, which holds only in-frame ones; the method was immunoSEQ multiplex PCR. The table counts 91,000 or so clones; 3% to 4% lies in the top ten. Concerning this clone itself: The antigen is not known.

Among the donors, all were healthy bone marrow donors. The sample consisted of PBMCs. The source of this sequence is a woman in her 30s in good health and CMV-seronegative. This rearrangement joins TRBV14 to TRBJ1-6; 12 bases line up with TRBD1. Here the CDR3 DNA reads TGTGCCAGCAGCCCCGCCGGGACAGGGGGCTGGGTTTCACCCCTCCACTTT. It is translated as CASSPAGTGGWVSPLHF.